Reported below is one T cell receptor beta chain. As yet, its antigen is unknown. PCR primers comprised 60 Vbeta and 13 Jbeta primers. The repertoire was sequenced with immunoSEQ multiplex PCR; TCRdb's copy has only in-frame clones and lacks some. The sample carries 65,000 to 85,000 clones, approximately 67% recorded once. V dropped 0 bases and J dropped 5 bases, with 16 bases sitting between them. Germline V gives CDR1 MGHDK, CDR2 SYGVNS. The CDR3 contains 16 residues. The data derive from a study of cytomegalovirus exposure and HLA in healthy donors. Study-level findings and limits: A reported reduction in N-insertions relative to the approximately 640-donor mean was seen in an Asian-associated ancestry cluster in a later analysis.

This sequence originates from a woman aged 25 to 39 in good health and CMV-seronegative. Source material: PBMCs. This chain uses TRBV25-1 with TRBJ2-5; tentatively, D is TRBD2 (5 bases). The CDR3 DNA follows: TGTGCCAGCAGTGAATATGAGGGCTCCTACGGGGAGACCCAGTACTTC. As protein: CASSEYEGSYGETQYF.